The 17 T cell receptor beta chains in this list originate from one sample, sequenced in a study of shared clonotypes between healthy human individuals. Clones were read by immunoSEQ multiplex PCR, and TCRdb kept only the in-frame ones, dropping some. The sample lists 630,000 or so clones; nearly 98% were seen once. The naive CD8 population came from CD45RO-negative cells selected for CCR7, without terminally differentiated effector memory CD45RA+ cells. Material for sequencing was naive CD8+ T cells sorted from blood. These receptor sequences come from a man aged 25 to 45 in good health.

CDR3 nucleotide sequence: TGTGCCAGCAGCGGGAATGGGCTAGCGTTCTCCTACGAGCAGTACTTC. Translating gives CASSGNGLAFSYEQYF. V gene TRBV7-8 combines with J gene TRBJ2-7, with a tentative D call TRBD2 (6 bases). Trimming removed 5 bases at V and 0 bases at J, with 17 bases between. This CDR3 is 16 amino acids long. Germline V gene sequence: CDR1 SGHVS, CDR2 FQNEAQ.

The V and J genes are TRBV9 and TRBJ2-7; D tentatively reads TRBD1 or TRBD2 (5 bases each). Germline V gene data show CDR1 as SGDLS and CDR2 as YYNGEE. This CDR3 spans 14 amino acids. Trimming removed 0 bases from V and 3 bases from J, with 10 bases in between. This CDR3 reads CASSVGGFGYEQYF. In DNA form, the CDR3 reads TGTGCCAGCAGCGTAGGGGGGTTCGGCTACGAGCAGTACTTC.

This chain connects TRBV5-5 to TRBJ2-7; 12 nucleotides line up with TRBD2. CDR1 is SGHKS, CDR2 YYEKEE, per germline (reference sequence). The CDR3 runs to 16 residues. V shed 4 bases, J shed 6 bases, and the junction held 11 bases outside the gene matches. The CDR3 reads CASSRDGTSGLFEQYF. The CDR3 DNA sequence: TGTGCCAGCAGCAGGGACGGGACTAGCGGGCTTTTCGAGCAGTACTTC.

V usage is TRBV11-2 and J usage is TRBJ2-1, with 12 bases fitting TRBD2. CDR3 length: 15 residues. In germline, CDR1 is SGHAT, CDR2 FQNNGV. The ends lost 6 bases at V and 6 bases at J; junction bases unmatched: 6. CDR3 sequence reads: CASRTLAGGRNEQFF. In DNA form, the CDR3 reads TGTGCCAGCAGAACACTAGCGGGAGGCCGCAATGAGCAGTTCTTC.

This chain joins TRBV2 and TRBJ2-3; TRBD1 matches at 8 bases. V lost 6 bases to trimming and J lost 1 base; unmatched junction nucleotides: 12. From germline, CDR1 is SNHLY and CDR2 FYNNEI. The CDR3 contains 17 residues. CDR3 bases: TGTGCCAGCAGGTGGATGTTAGGGACAGGCGGCACAGATACGCAGTATTTT. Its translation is CASRWMLGTGGTDTQYF.

The CDR3 DNA follows: TGTGCCATCAGGAACACCGGACAGGGGCCGAACACTGAAGCTTTCTTT. Translation: CAIRNTGQGPNTEAFF. This sequence joins TRBV10-3 and TRBJ1-1; 9 bases are a match to TRBD1. The CDR3 has 16 amino acids. The germline V gene encodes CDR1 ENHRY and CDR2 SYGVKD. J lost 1 base, V lost 6 bases, and 9 bases had no gene match.

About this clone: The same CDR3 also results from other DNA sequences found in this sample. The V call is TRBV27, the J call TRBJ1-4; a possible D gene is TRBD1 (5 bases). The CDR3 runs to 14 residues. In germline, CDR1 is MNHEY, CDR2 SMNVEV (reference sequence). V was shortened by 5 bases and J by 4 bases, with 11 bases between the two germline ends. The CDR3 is CASSLLGDNEKLFF. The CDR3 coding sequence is TGTGCCAGCAGTCTGTTAGGGGATAATGAAAAACTGTTTTTT.

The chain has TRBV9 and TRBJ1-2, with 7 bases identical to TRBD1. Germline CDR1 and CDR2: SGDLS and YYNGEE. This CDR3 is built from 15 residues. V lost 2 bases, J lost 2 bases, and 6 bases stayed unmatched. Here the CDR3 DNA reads TGTGCCAGCAGCGTCCGCACAGGGGCCAACTATGGCTACACCTTC. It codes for CASSVRTGANYGYTF. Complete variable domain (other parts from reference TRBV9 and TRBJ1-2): DSGVTQTPKHLITATGQRVTLRCSPRSGDLSVYWYQQSLDQGLQFLIQYYNGEERAKGNILERFSAQQFPDLHSELNLSSLELGDSALYFCASSVRTGANYGYTFGSGTRLTVV.

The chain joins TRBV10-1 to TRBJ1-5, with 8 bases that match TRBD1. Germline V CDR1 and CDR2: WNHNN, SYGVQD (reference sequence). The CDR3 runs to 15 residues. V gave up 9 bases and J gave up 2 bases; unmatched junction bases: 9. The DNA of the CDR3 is TGCGCCAGAGGTTCCCAGGGGGCCCGCAATCAGCCCCAGCATTTT. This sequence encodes CARGSQGARNQPQHF.

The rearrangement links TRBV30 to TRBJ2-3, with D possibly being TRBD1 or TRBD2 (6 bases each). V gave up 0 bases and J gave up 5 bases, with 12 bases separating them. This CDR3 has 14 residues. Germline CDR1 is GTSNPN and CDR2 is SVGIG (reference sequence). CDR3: CAWSVGGLGDTQYF. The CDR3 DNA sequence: TGTGCCTGGAGTGTTGGGGGGCTTGGAGATACGCAGTATTTT.

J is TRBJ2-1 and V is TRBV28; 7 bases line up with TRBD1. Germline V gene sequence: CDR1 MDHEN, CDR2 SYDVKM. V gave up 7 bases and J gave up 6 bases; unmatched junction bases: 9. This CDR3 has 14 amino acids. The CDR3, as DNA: TGTGCCAGCACCACCGGGACAGCCCGCAATGAGCAGTTCTTC. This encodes CASTTGTARNEQFF.

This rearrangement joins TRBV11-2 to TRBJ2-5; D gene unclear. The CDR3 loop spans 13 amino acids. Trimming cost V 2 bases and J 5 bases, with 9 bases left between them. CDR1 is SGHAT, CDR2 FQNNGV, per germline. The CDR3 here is CASSLFEGETQYF. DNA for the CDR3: TGTGCCAGCAGCTTATTCGAAGGGGAGACCCAGTACTTC.

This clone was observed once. CDR3 protein: CASSHRDPLDEQYF. CDR3 DNA sequence: TGTGCCAGCAGCCACCGGGACCCTCTTGACGAGCAGTACTTC. The chain carries TRBV7-2 and TRBJ2-7; D tentatively fits TRBD1 or TRBD2 (5 bases each). This CDR3 is built from 14 residues. From germline, CDR1 is SGHTA and CDR2 FQGNSA. Trimming removed 5 bases from V and 5 bases from J, with 16 bases in between.

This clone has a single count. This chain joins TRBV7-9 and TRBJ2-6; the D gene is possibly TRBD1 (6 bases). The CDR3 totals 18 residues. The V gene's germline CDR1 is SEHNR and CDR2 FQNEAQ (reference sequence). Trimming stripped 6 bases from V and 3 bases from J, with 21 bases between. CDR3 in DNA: TGTGCCAGCAGGCAAACAGACAGGCTCCTAATTGGGGCCAACGTCCTGACTTTC. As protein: CASRQTDRLLIGANVLTF.

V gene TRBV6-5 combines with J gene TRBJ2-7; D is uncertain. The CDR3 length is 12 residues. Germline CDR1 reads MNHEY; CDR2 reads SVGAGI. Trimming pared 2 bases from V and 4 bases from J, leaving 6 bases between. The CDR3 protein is CASSYGNYEQYF. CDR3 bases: TGTGCCAGCAGTTACGGCAATTACGAGCAGTACTTC.

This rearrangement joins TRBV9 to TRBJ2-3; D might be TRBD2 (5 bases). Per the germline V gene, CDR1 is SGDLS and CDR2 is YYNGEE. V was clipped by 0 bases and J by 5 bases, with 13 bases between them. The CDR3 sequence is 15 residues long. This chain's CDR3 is CASSVDRGPGDTQYF. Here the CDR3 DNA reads TGTGCCAGCAGCGTAGATCGGGGTCCGGGAGATACGCAGTATTTT. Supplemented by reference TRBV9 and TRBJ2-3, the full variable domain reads DSGVTQTPKHLITATGQRVTLRCSPRSGDLSVYWYQQSLDQGLQFLIQYYNGEERAKGNILERFSAQQFPDLHSELNLSSLELGDSALYFCASSVDRGPGDTQYFGPGTRLTVL.

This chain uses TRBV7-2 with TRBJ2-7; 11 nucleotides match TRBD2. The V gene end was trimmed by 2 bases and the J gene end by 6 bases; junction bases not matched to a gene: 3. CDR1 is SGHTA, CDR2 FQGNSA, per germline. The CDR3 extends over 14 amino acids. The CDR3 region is CASSLWLAGGEQYF. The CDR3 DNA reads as TGTGCCAGCAGCTTATGGCTAGCGGGAGGCGAGCAGTACTTC.